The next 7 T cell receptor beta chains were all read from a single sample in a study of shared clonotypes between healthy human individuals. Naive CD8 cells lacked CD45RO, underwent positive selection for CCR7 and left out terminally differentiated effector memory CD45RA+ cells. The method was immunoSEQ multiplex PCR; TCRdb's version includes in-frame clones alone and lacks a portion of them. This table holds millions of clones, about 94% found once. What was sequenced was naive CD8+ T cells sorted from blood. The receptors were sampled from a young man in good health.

Here the CDR3 DNA reads TGTGCCAGCAGCTTAGTTATCGGCGGGGGCCTTACCTACAATGAGCAGTTCTTC. This translates into CASSLVIGGGLTYNEQFF. The gene calls are TRBV7-2 and TRBJ2-1; D perhaps matches TRBD2 (7 bases). Trimming pared 1 base from V and 2 bases from J, leaving 18 bases between. Germline V gene sequence: CDR1 SGHTA, CDR2 FQGNSA. CDR3 length: 18 amino acids.

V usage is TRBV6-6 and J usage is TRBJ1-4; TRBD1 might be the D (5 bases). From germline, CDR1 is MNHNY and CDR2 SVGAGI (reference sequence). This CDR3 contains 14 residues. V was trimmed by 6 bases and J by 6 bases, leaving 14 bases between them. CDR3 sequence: CASRQGSVDEKLFF. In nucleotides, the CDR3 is TGTGCCAGCAGGCAGGGATCCGTAGATGAAAAACTGTTTTTT.

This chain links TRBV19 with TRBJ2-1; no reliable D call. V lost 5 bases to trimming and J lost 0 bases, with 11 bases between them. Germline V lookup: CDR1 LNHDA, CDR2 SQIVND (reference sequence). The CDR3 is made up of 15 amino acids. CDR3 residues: CASSPAFLSYNEQFF. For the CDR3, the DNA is TGTGCCAGTAGTCCCGCGTTCCTCTCCTACAATGAGCAGTTCTTC.

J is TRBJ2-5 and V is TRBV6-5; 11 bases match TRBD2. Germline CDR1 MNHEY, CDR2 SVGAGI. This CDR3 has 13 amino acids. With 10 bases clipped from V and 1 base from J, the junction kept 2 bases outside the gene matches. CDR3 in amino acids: CATGTSGQETQYF. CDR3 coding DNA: TGTGCCACCGGGACTAGCGGCCAAGAGACCCAGTACTTC.

DNA for the CDR3: TGTGCCAGCAGTTCCGGGACAGGGACTTACTACGAGCAGTACTTC. Its translation is CASSSGTGTYYEQYF. The chain employs TRBV2 and TRBJ2-7, with 9 nucleotides matching TRBD1. Germline V gene lookup returns CDR1 SNHLY and CDR2 FYNNEI. This CDR3 has 15 residues. The J segment lost 3 bases and the V segment lost 5 bases, leaving 8 bases of the junction unmatched. The full variable domain, in which reference TRBV2 and TRBJ2-7 provide the parts outside the CDR3, is EPEVTQTPSHQVTQMGQEVILRCVPISNHLYFYWYRQILGQKVEFLVSFYNNEISEKSEIFDDQFSVERPDGSNFTLKIRSTKLEDSAMYFCASSSGTGTYYEQYFGPGTRLTVT.

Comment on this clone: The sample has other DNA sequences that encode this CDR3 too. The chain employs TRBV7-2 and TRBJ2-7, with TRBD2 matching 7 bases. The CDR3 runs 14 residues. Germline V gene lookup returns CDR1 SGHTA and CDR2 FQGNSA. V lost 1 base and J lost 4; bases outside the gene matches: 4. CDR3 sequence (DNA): TGTGCCAGCAGCTTAGTGGCGGGAGATTACGAGCAGTACTTC. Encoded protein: CASSLVAGDYEQYF.

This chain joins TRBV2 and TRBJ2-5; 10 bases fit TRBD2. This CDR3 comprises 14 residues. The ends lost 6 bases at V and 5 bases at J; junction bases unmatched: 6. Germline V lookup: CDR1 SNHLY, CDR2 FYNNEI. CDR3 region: CASSPTSGQETQYF. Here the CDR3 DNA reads TGTGCCAGCAGCCCGACTAGCGGGCAGGAGACCCAGTACTTC.